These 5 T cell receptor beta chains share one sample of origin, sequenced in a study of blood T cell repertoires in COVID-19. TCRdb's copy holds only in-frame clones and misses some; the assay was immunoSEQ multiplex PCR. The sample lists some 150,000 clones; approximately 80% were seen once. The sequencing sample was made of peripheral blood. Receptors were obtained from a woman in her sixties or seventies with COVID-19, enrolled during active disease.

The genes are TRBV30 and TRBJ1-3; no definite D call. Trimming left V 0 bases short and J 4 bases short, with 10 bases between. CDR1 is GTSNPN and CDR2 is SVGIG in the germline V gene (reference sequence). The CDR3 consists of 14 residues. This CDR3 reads CAWSVEKAGNTIYF. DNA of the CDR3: TGTGCCTGGAGTGTAGAGAAAGCGGGAAACACCATATATTTT.

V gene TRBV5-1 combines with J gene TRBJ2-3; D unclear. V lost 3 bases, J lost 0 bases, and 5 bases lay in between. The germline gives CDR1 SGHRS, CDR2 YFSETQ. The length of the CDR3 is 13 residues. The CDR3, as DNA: TGCGCCAGCAGCTATTCTAGCACAGATACGCAGTATTTT. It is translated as CASSYSSTDTQYF.

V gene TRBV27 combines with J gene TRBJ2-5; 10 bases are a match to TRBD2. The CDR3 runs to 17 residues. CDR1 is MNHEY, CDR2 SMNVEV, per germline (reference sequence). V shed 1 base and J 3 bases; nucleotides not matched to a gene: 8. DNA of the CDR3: TGTGCCAGCAGTTTATTGGCTAGCGGGGGACCTAAAGAGACCCAGTACTTC. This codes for CASSLLASGGPKETQYF.

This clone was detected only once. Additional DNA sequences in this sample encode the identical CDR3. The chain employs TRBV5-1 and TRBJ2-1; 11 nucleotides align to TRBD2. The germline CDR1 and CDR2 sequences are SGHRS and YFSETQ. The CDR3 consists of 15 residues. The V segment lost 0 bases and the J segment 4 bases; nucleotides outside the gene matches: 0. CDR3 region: CASSLGLAGYNEQFF. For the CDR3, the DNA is TGCGCCAGCAGCTTGGGACTAGCGGGATACAATGAGCAGTTCTTC. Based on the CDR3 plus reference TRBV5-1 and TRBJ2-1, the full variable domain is KAGVTQTPRYLIKTRGQQVTLSCSPISGHRSVSWYQQTPGQGLQFLFEYFSETQRNKGNFPGRFSGRQFSNSRSEMNVSTLELGDSALYLCASSLGLAGYNEQFFGPGTRLTVL.

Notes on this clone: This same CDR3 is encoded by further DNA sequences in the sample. CDR3 in DNA: TGTGCCAGCAGCGTAGGGGGCAGTAATCAGCCCCAGCATTTT. This sequence encodes CASSVGGSNQPQHF. The chain uses TRBV9 and TRBJ1-5; D perhaps matches TRBD1 (5 bases). CDR1 is SGDLS, CDR2 YYNGEE, per germline. The CDR3 has 14 residues. Trimming took 0 bases from V and 4 from J, leaving 8 bases between them.